One sample yielded the 24 T cell receptor beta chains listed below, sequenced in a study of blood T cell repertoires in COVID-19. The table came from immunoSEQ multiplex PCR; TCRdb's copy has only in-frame clones and leaves some out. The sample includes under 250,000 clones, 80% to 90% of them seen just once. Sequenced: peripheral blood. All receptors come from a man aged 50 or older with active or convalescent COVID-19.

This chain links TRBV7-3 with TRBJ1-1; possible D gene TRBD1, 5 bases. The V gene lost 5 bases and the J gene lost 1 base, with 11 bases spanning the gap. Germline-derived CDR1 and CDR2 are SGHTA and FQGTGA. This CDR3 is 14 amino acids long. This chain's CDR3 is CASSANQGNTEAFF. As DNA, the CDR3 is TGTGCCAGCAGCGCCAACCAGGGGAACACTGAAGCTTTCTTT.

V is TRBV7-9 and J is TRBJ2-4; 11 bases fit TRBD1. The CDR3 totals 18 residues. Trimming cost V 2 bases and J 6 bases; bases outside gene matches: 12. Germline V gives CDR1 SEHNR, CDR2 FQNEAQ (reference sequence). CDR3 loop: CASSLWGQGGLLANIQYF. The DNA of the CDR3 is TGTGCCAGCAGCTTATGGGGACAGGGGGGACTTCTAGCAAACATTCAGTACTTC.

The rearrangement joins TRBV7-6 to TRBJ1-6; 8 nucleotides align to TRBD1. Germline trimming cut 3 bases from V and 11 bases from J; bases unmatched to any gene: 3. The CDR3 runs 13 residues. Germline CDR1 reads SGHVS; CDR2 reads FNYEAQ. CDR3 sequence (DNA): TGTGCCAGCAGCTTCGAGGACAGGGCACCCCTCCACTTT. Protein product: CASSFEDRAPLHF.

The V and J genes are TRBV15 and TRBJ1-3; TRBD1 agrees at 7 bases. This CDR3 contains 17 residues. V shed 5 bases and J 0 bases; nucleotides not matched to a gene: 10. From germline, CDR1 is LNHNV and CDR2 YYDKDF (reference sequence). CDR3 nucleotides: TGTGCCACCAGCCGGGACAGACTAACTGTCTCTGGAAACACCATATATTTT. It is translated as CATSRDRLTVSGNTIYF.

The CDR3 region has the DNA TGTGCCAGCAGCTTAGCGCTGCGATTATCCTACAATGAGCAGTTCTTC. Translated, it gives CASSLALRLSYNEQFF. The V gene is TRBV7-9, the J gene TRBJ2-1; D is unresolved. V lost 0 bases to trimming and J lost 1 base, with 10 bases between them. CDR1 is SEHNR and CDR2 is FQNEAQ in the germline V gene (reference sequence). This CDR3 contains 16 residues.

This clone was observed a single time. This chain connects TRBV19 to TRBJ2-7, with D perhaps matching TRBD1 (6 bases). The V gene's germline CDR1 is LNHDA and CDR2 SQIVND (reference sequence). Trimming took 9 bases from V and 5 from J, leaving 23 bases between them. The CDR3 contains 15 residues. The CDR3 DNA reads TGTGCCAGCGCTCTACGGAACAGGGAATGGGACGAGCAGTACTTC. This codes for CASALRNREWDEQYF.

The chain uses TRBV6-1 and TRBJ1-4; TRBD1 matches 8 bases. The CDR3 length is 16 residues. J lost 8 bases, V lost 0 bases, and 8 bases had no gene match. Germline CDR1 and CDR2: MNHNS and SASEGT. As DNA, the CDR3 is TGTGCCAGCAGTGAAGCGACGACAGGGGCCCGAGAAAAACTGTTTTTT. It codes for CASSEATTGAREKLFF.

For the CDR3, the DNA is TGTGCCAGCAGCTTAGAAGCAGGGGTTTATGAAAAACTGTTTTTT. This encodes CASSLEAGVYEKLFF. The genes are TRBV7-2 and TRBJ1-4, with D maybe TRBD1 (6 bases). Trimming removed 1 base from V and 6 bases from J, with 12 bases in between. The CDR3 sequence is 15 residues long. Germline values: CDR1 SGHTA, CDR2 FQGNSA.

Only one count was recorded for this clone. The chain links TRBV5-1 to TRBJ2-7; 9 nucleotides align to TRBD1. Germline assignment: CDR1 SGHRS and CDR2 YFSETQ. This CDR3 has 15 amino acids. J lost 0 bases, V lost 4 bases, and 5 bases had no gene match. CDR3 DNA sequence: TGCGCCAGCAGCGCAGGACAGGGGACCTCCTACGAGCAGTACTTC. Protein product: CASSAGQGTSYEQYF.

The V call is TRBV5-1, the J call TRBJ2-3, with 8 bases that match TRBD2. The CDR3 has 15 amino acids. V lost 2 bases and J lost 3; bases outside the gene matches: 5. CDR1 and CDR2 from the germline V gene are SGHRS and YFSETQ. The CDR3 here is CASSFIAGSTDTQYF. The CDR3 bases are TGCGCCAGCAGCTTTATAGCGGGGTCTACAGATACGCAGTATTTT. Looking up the rest from reference TRBV5-1 and TRBJ2-3 gives the full variable domain: KAGVTQTPRYLIKTRGQQVTLSCSPISGHRSVSWYQQTPGQGLQFLFEYFSETQRNKGNFPGRFSGRQFSNSRSEMNVSTLELGDSALYLCASSFIAGSTDTQYFGPGTRLTVL.

This clone was seen a single time. This chain uses TRBV18 with TRBJ2-5; 8 nucleotides line up with TRBD1. The junction had 11 bases not matched to a gene; V was cut back by 0 bases and J by 5 bases. Looked up from germline, CDR1 is KGHSH and CDR2 is LQKENI. CDR3 length: 17 residues. The chain's CDR3 is CASSPPSDREGGETQYF. The CDR3 nucleotides are TGTGCCAGCTCACCACCGTCGGACAGGGAAGGTGGCGAGACCCAGTACTTC.

This clone is a singleton in its sample. The V gene is TRBV14, the J gene TRBJ2-3; 9 bases line up with TRBD1. Trimming at V came to 4 bases and at J to 4 bases, leaving 9 bases not matched to a gene. This CDR3 spans 16 amino acids. Germline values: CDR1 SGHDN, CDR2 FVKESK. As DNA, the CDR3 is TGTGCCAGCAGCCCCGGACAGGGGCGCTGGGCAGATACGCAGTATTTT. Translation gives CASSPGQGRWADTQYF.

V usage is TRBV19 and J usage is TRBJ2-2, with 10 bases identical to TRBD2. The trim removed 7 bases at V and 6 bases at J, leaving 8 bases unmatched. The CDR3 consists of 15 residues. Germline-derived CDR1 and CDR2 are LNHDA and SQIVND (reference sequence). The DNA for the CDR3 is TGTGCCAGTAACAGAGCGGGAGGGCCCCCCGGGGAGCTGTTTTTT. Amino acid sequence: CASNRAGGPPGELFF.

This chain links TRBV4-2 with TRBJ1-1; D might be TRBD1 (5 bases). The CDR3 runs to 16 residues. The V gene's germline CDR1 is LGHNA and CDR2 YNFKEQ. V lost 1 base and J 0 bases, leaving 12 bases between the germline ends. CDR3 nucleotides: TGTGCCAGCAGCCAAGTCGGGGGTAACATGAACACTGAAGCTTTCTTT. This encodes CASSQVGGNMNTEAFF.

The rearrangement links TRBV5-1 to TRBJ2-5; possibly TRBD1 for D (6 bases). The germline CDR1 and CDR2 sequences are SGHRS and YFSETQ. Trimming took off 4 bases at V and 2 bases at J, with 18 bases between the two ends. The CDR3 contains 16 residues. CDR3 DNA: TGCGCCAGCAGCCCAACCCCTTTGGGGGCACAAGAGACCCAGTACTTC. This gives the protein CASSPTPLGAQETQYF.

This clone was counted between two and nine times. This chain uses TRBV24-1 with TRBJ1-3; D is perhaps TRBD1 (5 bases). The CDR3 sequence is 15 residues long. V was shortened by 7 bases and J by 2 bases, with 14 bases between the two germline ends. The germline CDR1 and CDR2 sequences are KGHDR and SFDVKD. CDR3: CATSPGGGTGNTIYF. CDR3 nucleotide sequence: TGTGCCACCAGCCCCGGGGGGGGTACTGGAAACACCATATATTTT.

This clone was found once. The chain uses TRBV6-1 and TRBJ1-2; perhaps TRBD1 as D (6 bases). CDR1 MNHNS and CDR2 SASEGT come from the germline V gene. V lost 3 bases to trimming and J lost 0 bases, with 11 bases between them. CDR3 size: 15 residues. The CDR3 is CASSDWGQTNYGYTF. CDR3 in DNA: TGTGCCAGCAGTGATTGGGGACAAACTAACTATGGCTACACCTTC.

V gene TRBV3-1 (or the pseudogene TRBV3-2) combines with J gene TRBJ2-1; 14 bases fit TRBD2. Germline CDR1 and CDR2: LGHDT and YNNKEL (reference sequence). CDR3 size: 16 residues. V lost 1 base and J lost 4; bases outside the gene matches: 0. CDR3 DNA sequence: TGTGCCAGCAGCCAAGGACTAGCGGGAGGGTACAATGAGCAGTTCTTC. Translation gives CASSQGLAGGYNEQFF.

The rearrangement links TRBV4-3 to TRBJ2-7; the D gene is possibly TRBD1 (6 bases). The CDR3 extends over 12 amino acids. CDR1 is LGHNA, CDR2 YSLEER, per germline. V lost 7 bases to trimming and J lost 3 bases, with 10 bases between them. In nucleotides, the CDR3 is TGCGCCAGCACCACGGACAGCTACGAGCAGTACGTC. This encodes CASTTDSYEQYV.

This chain links TRBV28 with TRBJ1-2, with TRBD1 matching over 7 bases. The germline gives CDR1 MDHEN, CDR2 SYDVKM. V shed 4 bases and J 4 bases; nucleotides not matched to a gene: 9. The length of the CDR3 is 15 residues. CDR3 sequence reads: CASSSYRGRGYGYTF. Written as DNA, the CDR3 is TGTGCCAGCAGTTCATACAGGGGTCGGGGCTATGGCTACACCTTC.

This sequence joins TRBV5-5 and TRBJ2-7; 9 bases are shared with TRBD2. V lost 4 bases to trimming and J lost 7 bases; unmatched junction nucleotides: 15. The CDR3 is 16 residues long. The germline V gene has CDR1 SGHKS and CDR2 YYEKEE (reference sequence). Here the CDR3 DNA reads TGTGCCAGCAGCCCGCCCACTGGCGGGAGGGTGTGGGAGCAGTACTTC. It encodes CASSPPTGGRVWEQYF.

This chain connects TRBV4-2 to TRBJ2-2, with 9 bases fitting TRBD2. The CDR3 sequence is 17 residues long. With 1 base clipped from V and 7 bases from J, the junction kept 10 bases outside the gene matches. Germline values: CDR1 LGHNA, CDR2 YNFKEQ. CDR3 bases: TGTGCCAGCAGCCAAGTCTCTCGCGGGGGGGATGGCGGGGAGCTGTTTTTT. This codes for CASSQVSRGGDGGELFF.

CDR3 protein: CASSIGPAGQNNEQFF. The DNA for the CDR3 is TGTGCCAGTAGTATAGGTCCGGCAGGACAAAACAATGAGCAGTTCTTC. The chain carries TRBV19 and TRBJ2-1; a possible D gene is TRBD1 (5 bases). V lost 1 base, J lost 5 bases, and 15 bases lay in between. Germline CDR1 is LNHDA and CDR2 is SQIVND (reference sequence). The CDR3 contains 16 residues.

V gene TRBV7-3 combines with J gene TRBJ2-2; 10 nucleotides agree with TRBD2. The CDR3 spans 15 residues. Trimming cost V 2 bases and J 4 bases; bases outside gene matches: 1. In germline, CDR1 is SGHTA, CDR2 FQGTGA. For the CDR3, the DNA is TGTGCCAGCAGCTTACTAGCGGGAGCCACCGGGGAGCTGTTTTTT. This sequence encodes CASSLLAGATGELFF.